These 15 T cell receptor beta chains originate from one sample sequenced in a study of T cell responses to AZD1222 COVID-19 vaccine. Some clones are missing from TCRdb's copy, which holds only in-frame ones; the method was immunoSEQ multiplex PCR. The sample includes 180,000 or so clones, around nine tenths of them seen just once. The specimen was peripheral blood, collected 28 days after the second AZD1222 dose. The receptors originated from an adult who received the AZD1222 COVID-19 vaccine.

The rearrangement uses TRBV19 and TRBJ2-1; 8 bases are a match to TRBD1. CDR3 size: 16 residues. V lost 2 bases, J lost 3 bases, and 6 bases stayed unmatched. CDR1 and CDR2 (germline): LNHDA, SQIVND (reference sequence). In nucleotides, the CDR3 is TGTGCCAGTAGTATACTTCGACAGGGGTTCTACAATGAGCAGTTCTTC. Amino acid sequence: CASSILRQGFYNEQFF.

J is TRBJ1-2 and V is TRBV6-2 or TRBV6-3, with TRBD1 as a possible D gene (6 bases). This CDR3 region has 14 residues. The ends were cut back, 6 bases at V and 3 bases at J, with 14 bases in the middle. Germline CDR1 and CDR2: MNHEY and SVGEGT. CDR3 loop: CASSLLQGDYGYTF. The CDR3 region has the DNA TGTGCCAGCAGCTTACTACAGGGTGACTATGGCTACACCTTC.

The CDR3 DNA reads as TGTGCCAGCAGCTCCGTCGGGGGGCGGAACGAGCAGTACTTC. Translated: CASSSVGGRNEQYF. The chain links TRBV7-8 to TRBJ2-7; TRBD2 might be the D (7 bases). The CDR3 extends over 14 amino acids. In germline, CDR1 is SGHVS, CDR2 FQNEAQ. Between the trimmed V and J ends, which lost 4 bases and 5 bases, there was a span of 15 bases.

This chain joins TRBV4-1 and TRBJ2-6, with D unresolved. The CDR3 sequence is 14 residues long. Germline CDR1 MGHRA, CDR2 YSYEKL. Trimming shortened V by 1 base and J by 2 bases, and 3 bases separated the two germline ends. The CDR3 is CASSQGTGANVLTF. DNA for the CDR3: TGCGCCAGCAGCCAAGGGACTGGGGCCAACGTCCTGACTTTC.

This rearrangement joins TRBV9 to TRBJ1-3, with no clear D. Germline CDR1 reads SGDLS; CDR2 reads YYNGEE. V was shortened by 3 bases and J by 0 bases, with 7 bases between the two germline ends. This CDR3 comprises 14 residues. CDR3 bases: TGTGCCAGCAGCGCCGTGAGCTCTGGAAACACCATATATTTT. Protein sequence: CASSAVSSGNTIYF.

The V gene is TRBV5-8, the J gene TRBJ1-4; D is uncertain. The V gene lost 0 bases and the J gene lost 3 bases, with 15 bases spanning the gap. Per germline, CDR1 SGHTS and CDR2 YDEGEE. The CDR3 spans 17 residues. CDR3 region: CASSLALTRSANEKLFF. The CDR3 DNA is TGTGCCAGCAGCTTGGCCCTTACGAGGTCGGCTAATGAAAAACTGTTTTTT. The full variable domain, rest sourced from reference TRBV5-8 and TRBJ1-4, is EAGVTQSPTHLIKTRGQQATLRCSPISGHTSVYWYQQALGLGLQFLLWYDEGEERNRGNFPPRFSGRQFPNYSSELNVNALELEDSALYLCASSLALTRSANEKLFFGSGTQLSVL.

Concerning this clone: One junction end disagrees with the germline gene, perhaps due to a read error. The V and J genes are TRBV11-2 and TRBJ2-7; the D is unclear. This CDR3 is 11 amino acids long. CDR1 is SGHAT and CDR2 is FQNNGV in the germline V gene. The CDR3 bases are TGTGCCAGCAGCTTAAAGACGGCGCCGGACTTC. It yields the protein CASSLKTAPDF. The full variable domain, in which reference TRBV11-2 and TRBJ2-7 provide the parts outside the CDR3, is EAGVAQSPRYKIIEKRQSVAFWCNPISGHATLYWYQQILGQGPKLLIQFQNNGVVDDSQLPKDRFSAERLKGVDSTLKIQPAKLEDSAVYLCASSLKTAPDFGPGTRLTVT.

This chain links TRBV4-2 with TRBJ2-7; D not certain. Trimming cost V 0 bases and J 3 bases, with 3 bases left between them. The V gene's germline CDR1 is LGHNA and CDR2 YNFKEQ. The CDR3 contains 12 residues. CDR3 nucleotide sequence: TGTGCCAGCAGCCAAGACAACTACGAGCAGTACTTC. Amino acids: CASSQDNYEQYF.

V is TRBV30 and J is TRBJ1-6; the D gene is possibly TRBD1 (6 bases). V lost 7 bases and J lost 5, with 12 bases in between. This CDR3 region has 13 residues. Germline CDR1 reads GTSNPN; CDR2 reads SVGIG (reference sequence). The CDR3 region has the DNA TGTGCCTTCTTGCCAGGGGATAATTCACCCCTCCACTTT. As protein: CAFLPGDNSPLHF.

The chain couples TRBV6-6 to TRBJ1-5; 7 nucleotides match TRBD1. In germline, CDR1 is MNHNY, CDR2 SVGAGI (reference sequence). The V and J ends lost 10 bases and 1 base, in that order; junction bases with no gene match: 7. The CDR3 is 14 residues long. Here the CDR3 reads CATRQGRSNQPQHF. The CDR3 nucleotides are TGTGCCACCAGACAGGGTCGAAGCAATCAGCCCCAGCATTTT.

The gene calls are TRBV28 and TRBJ1-3; no definite D call. The CDR3 covers 14 residues. Germline values: CDR1 MDHEN, CDR2 SYDVKM. The V end lost 2 bases, the J end lost 7 bases, and 12 bases lay between the germline ends. The CDR3 region is CASSLPVRPNTIYF. Written as DNA, the CDR3 is TGTGCCAGCAGTTTACCGGTACGGCCGAACACCATATATTTT.

The rearrangement uses TRBV24-1 and TRBJ2-1, with TRBD1 matching over 11 bases. Germline-derived CDR1 and CDR2 are KGHDR and SFDVKD. V shed 5 bases and J 8 bases; nucleotides not matched to a gene: 4. The length of the CDR3 is 14 residues. CDR3 loop: CATSAGQGVDEQFF. The CDR3 DNA follows: TGTGCCACCAGTGCGGGACAGGGGGTTGATGAGCAGTTCTTC.

The rearrangement uses TRBV7-2 and TRBJ1-4; D may be TRBD1 (5 bases). Germline loops: CDR1 SGHTA, CDR2 FQGNSA. The V gene lost 1 base and the J gene lost 1 base, with 10 bases spanning the gap. CDR3 length equals 16 residues. CDR3 region: CASSLEGKITNEKLFF. CDR3 sequence (DNA): TGTGCCAGCAGCTTAGAGGGGAAAATAACTAATGAAAAACTGTTTTTT. Looking up the rest from reference TRBV7-2 and TRBJ1-4 gives the full variable domain: GAGVSQSPSNKVTEKGKDVELRCDPISGHTALYWYRQSLGQGLEFLIYFQGNSAPDKSGLPSDRFSAERTGGSVSTLTIQRTQQEDSAVYLCASSLEGKITNEKLFFGSGTQLSVL.

V and J are TRBV27 and TRBJ2-7; no clear D gene. In germline, CDR1 is MNHEY, CDR2 SMNVEV (reference sequence). The CDR3 is made up of 13 amino acids. Trimming left V 5 bases short and J 0 bases short, with 8 bases between. CDR3 in amino acids: CASSPHVSYEQYF. CDR3 sequence (DNA): TGTGCCAGCAGTCCTCACGTCTCCTACGAGCAGTACTTC.

This clone was counted a single time. The chain joins TRBV7-3 to TRBJ2-3; D call uncertain. CDR1 and CDR2 from the germline V gene are SGHTA and FQGTGA. The CDR3 runs to 15 residues. V was clipped by 4 bases and J by 4 bases, with 15 bases between them. CDR3 DNA: TGTGCCAGCAGCTCCTACAGCCCCGGCGCAGATACGCAGTATTTT. Residues: CASSSYSPGADTQYF.